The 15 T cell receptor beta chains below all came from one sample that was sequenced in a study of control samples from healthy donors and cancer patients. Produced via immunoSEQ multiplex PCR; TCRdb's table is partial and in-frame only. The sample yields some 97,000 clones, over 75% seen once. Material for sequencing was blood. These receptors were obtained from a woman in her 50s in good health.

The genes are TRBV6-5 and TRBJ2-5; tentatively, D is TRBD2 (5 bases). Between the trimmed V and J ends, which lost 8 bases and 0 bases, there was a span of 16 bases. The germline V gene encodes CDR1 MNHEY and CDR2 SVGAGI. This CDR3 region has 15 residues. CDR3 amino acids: CASGTTGFYQETQYF. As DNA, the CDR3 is TGTGCCAGCGGAACGACGGGGTTTTACCAAGAGACCCAGTACTTC.

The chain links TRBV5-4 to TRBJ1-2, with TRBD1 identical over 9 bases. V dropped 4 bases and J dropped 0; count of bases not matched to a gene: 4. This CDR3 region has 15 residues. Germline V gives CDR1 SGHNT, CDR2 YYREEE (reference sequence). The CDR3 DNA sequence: TGTGCCAGCAGCGTAGGGGACAGGGCTAACTATGGCTACACCTTC. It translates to CASSVGDRANYGYTF.

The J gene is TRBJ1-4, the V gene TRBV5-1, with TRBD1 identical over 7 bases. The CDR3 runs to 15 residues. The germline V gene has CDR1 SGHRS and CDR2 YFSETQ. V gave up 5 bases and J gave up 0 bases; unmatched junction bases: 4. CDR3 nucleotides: TGCGCCAGCAGAAGACAGGGCGCAACTAATGAAAAACTGTTTTTT. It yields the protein CASRRQGATNEKLFF. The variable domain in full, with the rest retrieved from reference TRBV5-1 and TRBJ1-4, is KAGVTQTPRYLIKTRGQQVTLSCSPISGHRSVSWYQQTPGQGLQFLFEYFSETQRNKGNFPGRFSGRQFSNSRSEMNVSTLELGDSALYLCASRRQGATNEKLFFGSGTQLSVL.

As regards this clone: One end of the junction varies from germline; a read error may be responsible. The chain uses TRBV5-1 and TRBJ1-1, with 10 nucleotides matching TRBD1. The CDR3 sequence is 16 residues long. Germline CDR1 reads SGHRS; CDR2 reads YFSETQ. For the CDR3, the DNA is TGCGCCAGCAACTTGGCCTCTGGGGGACAGGGGACTGAAGCTTTCTTT. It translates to CASNLASGGQGTEAFF.

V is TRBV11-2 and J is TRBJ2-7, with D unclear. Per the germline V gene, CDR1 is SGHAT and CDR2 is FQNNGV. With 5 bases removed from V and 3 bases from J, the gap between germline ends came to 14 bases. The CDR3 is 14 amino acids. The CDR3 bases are TGTGCCAGCAGCGGAACCCAGGCCGGCTACGAGCAGTACGTC. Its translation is CASSGTQAGYEQYV.

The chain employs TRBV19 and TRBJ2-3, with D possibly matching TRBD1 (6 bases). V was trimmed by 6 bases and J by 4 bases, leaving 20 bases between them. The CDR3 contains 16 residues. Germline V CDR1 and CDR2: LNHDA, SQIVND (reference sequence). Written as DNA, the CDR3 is TGTGCCAGTAGCACCTCTATAAGGGACACAGCAGATACGCAGTATTTT. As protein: CASSTSIRDTADTQYF. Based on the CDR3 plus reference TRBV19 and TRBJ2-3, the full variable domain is DGGITQSPKYLFRKEGQNVTLSCEQNLNHDAMYWYRQDPGQGLRLIYYSQIVNDFQKGDIAEGYSVSREKKESFPLTVTSAQKNPTAFYLCASSTSIRDTADTQYFGPGTRLTVL.

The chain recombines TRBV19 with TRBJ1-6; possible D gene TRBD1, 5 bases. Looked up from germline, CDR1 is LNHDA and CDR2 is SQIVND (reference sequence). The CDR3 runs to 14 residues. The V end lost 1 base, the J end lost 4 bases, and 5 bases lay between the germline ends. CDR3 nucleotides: TGTGCCAGTAGTATAGCAGGGTATAATTCACCCCTCCACTTT. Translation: CASSIAGYNSPLHF.

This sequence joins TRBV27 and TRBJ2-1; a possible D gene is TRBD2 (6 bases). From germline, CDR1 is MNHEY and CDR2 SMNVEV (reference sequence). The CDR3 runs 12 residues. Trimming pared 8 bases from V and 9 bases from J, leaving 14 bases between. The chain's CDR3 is CASWDSWGEQFF. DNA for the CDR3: TGTGCCAGCTGGGACTCTTGGGGTGAGCAGTTCTTC.

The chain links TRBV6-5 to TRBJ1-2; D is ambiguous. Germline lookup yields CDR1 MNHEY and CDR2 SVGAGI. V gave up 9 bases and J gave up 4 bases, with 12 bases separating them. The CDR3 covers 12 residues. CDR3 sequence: CARGGTLYGYTF. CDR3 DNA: TGTGCCAGAGGAGGAACACTCTATGGCTACACCTTC.

The CDR3 here is CASSPEGLSEQFF. The CDR3, as DNA: TGTGCCAGCAGCCCGGAGGGCCTAAGTGAGCAGTTCTTC. The J gene is TRBJ2-1, the V gene TRBV6-4; a possible D gene is TRBD2 (6 bases). V gave up 6 bases and J gave up 9 bases, with 15 bases separating them. CDR3 length: 13 amino acids. Germline-derived CDR1 and CDR2 are MRHNA and SNTAGT.

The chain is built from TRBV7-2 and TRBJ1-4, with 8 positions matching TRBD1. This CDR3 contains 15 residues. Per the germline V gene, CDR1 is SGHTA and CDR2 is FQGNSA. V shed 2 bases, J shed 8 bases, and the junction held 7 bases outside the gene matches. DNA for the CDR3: TGTGCCAGCAGCTTAATGGACAGGGTAGGAGAAAAACTGTTTTTT. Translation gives CASSLMDRVGEKLFF.

The CDR3 nucleotides read TGCGCCAGCAGCTCCCAGGACTCCACAGATACGCAGTATTTT. Its translation is CASSSQDSTDTQYF. V usage is TRBV5-1 and J usage is TRBJ2-3; weak D call: TRBD2 (5 bases). V lost 3 bases and J 2 bases, leaving 10 bases between the germline ends. The CDR3 runs 14 residues. Germline CDR1 is SGHRS and CDR2 is YFSETQ.

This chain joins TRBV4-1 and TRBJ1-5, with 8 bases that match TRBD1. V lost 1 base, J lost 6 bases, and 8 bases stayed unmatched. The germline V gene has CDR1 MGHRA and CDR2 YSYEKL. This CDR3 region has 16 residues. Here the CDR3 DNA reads TGCGCCAGCAGCCAAGTTTTCAGGGGGCGGGCTCAGCCCCAGCATTTT. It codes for CASSQVFRGRAQPQHF.

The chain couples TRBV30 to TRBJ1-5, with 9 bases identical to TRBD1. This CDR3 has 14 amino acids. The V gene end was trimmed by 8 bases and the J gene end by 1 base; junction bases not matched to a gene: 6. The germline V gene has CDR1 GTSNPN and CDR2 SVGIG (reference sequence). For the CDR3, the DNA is TGTGCCGGGACTGGACAGGGGAGCAATCAGCCCCAGCATTTT. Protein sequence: CAGTGQGSNQPQHF.

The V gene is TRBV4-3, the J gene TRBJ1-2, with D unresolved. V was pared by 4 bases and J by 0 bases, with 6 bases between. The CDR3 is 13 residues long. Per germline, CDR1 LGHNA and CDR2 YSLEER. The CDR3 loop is CASSRTANYGYTF. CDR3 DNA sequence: TGCGCCAGCAGCCGAACAGCTAACTATGGCTACACCTTC.